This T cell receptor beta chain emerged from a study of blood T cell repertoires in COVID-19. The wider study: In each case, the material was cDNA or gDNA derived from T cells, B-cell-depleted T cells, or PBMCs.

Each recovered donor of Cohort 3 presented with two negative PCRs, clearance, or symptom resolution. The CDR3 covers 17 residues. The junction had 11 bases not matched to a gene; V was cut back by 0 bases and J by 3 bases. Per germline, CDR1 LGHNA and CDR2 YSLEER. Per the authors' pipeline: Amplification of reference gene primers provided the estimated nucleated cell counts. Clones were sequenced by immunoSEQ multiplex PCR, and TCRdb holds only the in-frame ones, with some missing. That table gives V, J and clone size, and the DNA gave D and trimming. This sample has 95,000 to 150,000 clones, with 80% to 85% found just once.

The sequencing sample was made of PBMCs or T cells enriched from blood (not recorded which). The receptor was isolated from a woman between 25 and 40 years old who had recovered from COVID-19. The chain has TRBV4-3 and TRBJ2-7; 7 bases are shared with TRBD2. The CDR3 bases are TGCGCCAGCAGCCAAGATACGGCGGGAGTAGTGCGCTACGAGCAGTACTTC. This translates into CASSQDTAGVVRYEQYF.